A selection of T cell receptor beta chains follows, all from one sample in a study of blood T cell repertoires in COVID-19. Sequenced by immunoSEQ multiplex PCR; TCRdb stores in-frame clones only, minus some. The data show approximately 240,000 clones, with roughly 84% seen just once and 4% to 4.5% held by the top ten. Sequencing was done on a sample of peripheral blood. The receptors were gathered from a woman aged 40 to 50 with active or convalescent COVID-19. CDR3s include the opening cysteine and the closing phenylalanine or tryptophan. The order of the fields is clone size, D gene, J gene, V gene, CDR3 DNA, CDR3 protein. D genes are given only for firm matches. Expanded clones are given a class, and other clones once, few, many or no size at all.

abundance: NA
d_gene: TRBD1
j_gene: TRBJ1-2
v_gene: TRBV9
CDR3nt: TGTGCCAGCAGCGTAGAGGACAGGGGCGGCTACACCTTC
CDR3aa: CASSVEDRGGYTF

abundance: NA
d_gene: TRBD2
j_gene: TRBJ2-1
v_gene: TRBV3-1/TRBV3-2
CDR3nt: TGTGCCAGCAGCCAAGAGCGGCGGGGGAATTCAGAGCAGTTCTTC
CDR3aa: CASSQERRGNSEQFF

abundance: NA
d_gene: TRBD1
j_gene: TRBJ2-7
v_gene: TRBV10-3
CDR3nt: TGTGCCATCAGTTACCGGGACAGGGCCCACGAGCAGTACTTC
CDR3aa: CAISYRDRAHEQYF

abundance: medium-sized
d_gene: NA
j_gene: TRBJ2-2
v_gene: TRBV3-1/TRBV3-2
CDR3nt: TGTGCCAGCACCCAGGGGGGAGACACCGGGGAGCTGTTTTTT
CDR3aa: CASTQGGDTGELFF

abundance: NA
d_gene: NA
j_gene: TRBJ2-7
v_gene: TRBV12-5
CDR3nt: TGTGCTAGTGGTTTGATGGGGAGCGAGCAGTACTTC
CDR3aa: CASGLMGSEQYF

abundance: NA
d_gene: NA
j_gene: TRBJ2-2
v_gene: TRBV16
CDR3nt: TGTGCCAGCAGCCAATCGGTTCAGGGCACCGGGGAGCTGTTTTTT
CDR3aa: CASSQSVQGTGELFF

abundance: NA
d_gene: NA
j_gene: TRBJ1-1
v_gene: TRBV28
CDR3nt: TGTGCCAGCAGTAGCATCACTGAAGCTTTCTTT
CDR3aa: CASSSITEAFF

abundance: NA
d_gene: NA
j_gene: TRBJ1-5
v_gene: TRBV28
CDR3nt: TGTGCCAGCAGTTTATGGGGCCAGCCCCAGCATTTT
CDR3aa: CASSLWGQPQHF

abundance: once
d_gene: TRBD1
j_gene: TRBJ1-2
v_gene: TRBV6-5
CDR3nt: TGTGCCAGCAGAAGACAGGGGCAGACCTATGGCTACACCTTC
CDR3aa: CASRRQGQTYGYTF

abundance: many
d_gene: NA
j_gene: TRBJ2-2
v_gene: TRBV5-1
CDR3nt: TGCGCCAGCAGCTTGGCCAGGGCAACCGGGGAGCTGTTTTTT
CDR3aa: CASSLARATGELFF

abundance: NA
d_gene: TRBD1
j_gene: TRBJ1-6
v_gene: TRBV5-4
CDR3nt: TGTGCCAGCAGCTTGGTTTTTGGGGACAGCGGTTCACCCCTCCACTTT
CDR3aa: CASSLVFGDSGSPLHF

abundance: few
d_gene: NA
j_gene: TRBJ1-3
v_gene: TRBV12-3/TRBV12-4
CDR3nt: TGTGCCAGCAGGACAACGGGAAACACCATATATTTT
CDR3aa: CASRTTGNTIYF

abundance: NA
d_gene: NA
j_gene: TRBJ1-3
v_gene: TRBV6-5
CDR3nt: TGTGCCAGCAGCAAGGGGCAGCCCTCTGGAAACACCATATATTTT
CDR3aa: CASSKGQPSGNTIYF

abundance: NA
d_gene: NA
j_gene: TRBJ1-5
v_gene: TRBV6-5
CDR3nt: TGTGCCATAGGGGAATATCAGCCCCAGCATTTT
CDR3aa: CAIGEYQPQHF

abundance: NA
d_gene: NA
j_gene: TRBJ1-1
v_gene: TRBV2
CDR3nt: TGTGCCAGCAGGATAATGACAGGCGAAGCTTTCTTT
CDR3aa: CASRIMTGEAFF

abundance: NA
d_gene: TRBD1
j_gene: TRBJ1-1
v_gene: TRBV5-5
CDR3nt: TGTGCCAGCAGCTGGGCAAGGACAGGGGGGAACACTGAAGCTTTCTTT
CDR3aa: CASSWARTGGNTEAFF

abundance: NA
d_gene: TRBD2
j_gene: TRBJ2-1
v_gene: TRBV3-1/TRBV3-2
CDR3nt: TGTGCCAGCAGCCCCTTAGCGGGGCGCTCCTACAATGAGCAGTTCTTC
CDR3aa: CASSPLAGRSYNEQFF

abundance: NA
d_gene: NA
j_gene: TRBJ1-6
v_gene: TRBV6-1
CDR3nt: TGTGCCAGCAGTGAAGTTCCCCTAGTGGGGGGGCGATCACCCCTCCACTTT
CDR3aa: CASSEVPLVGGRSPLHF

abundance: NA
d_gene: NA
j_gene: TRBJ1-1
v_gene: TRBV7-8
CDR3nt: TGTGCCACTGACTTTGGCACTGAAGCTTTCTTT
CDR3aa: CATDFGTEAFF

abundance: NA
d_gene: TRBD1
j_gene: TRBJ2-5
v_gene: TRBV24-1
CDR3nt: TGTGCCACCAGTGATTTCGCCCGAGACAGGGTAGAAGAGACCCAGTACTTC
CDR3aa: CATSDFARDRVEETQYF

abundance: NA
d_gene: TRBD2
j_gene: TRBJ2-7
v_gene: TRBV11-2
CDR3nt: TGTGCCAGCAGCTTAGATCGGTCTAGCGGAAACTACGAGCAGTACTTC
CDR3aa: CASSLDRSSGNYEQYF

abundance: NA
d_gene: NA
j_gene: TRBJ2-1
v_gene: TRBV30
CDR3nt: TGTGCCTGGAGTGGAACCATGCGCCATGAGCAGTTCTTC
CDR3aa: CAWSGTMRHEQFF

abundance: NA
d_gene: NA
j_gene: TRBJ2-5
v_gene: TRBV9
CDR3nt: TGTGCCAGCAGCGTCCGCAGGGGTGGGGAGACCCAGTACTTC
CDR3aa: CASSVRRGGETQYF

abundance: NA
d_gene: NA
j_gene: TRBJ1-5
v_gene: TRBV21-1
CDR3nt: TGTGCCAGCAGCAATTACAGGGGGCCCGATCAGCCCCAGCATTTT
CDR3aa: CASSNYRGPDQPQHF

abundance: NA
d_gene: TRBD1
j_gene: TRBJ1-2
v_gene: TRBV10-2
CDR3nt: TGCGCCAGTACTCCCTCTCGGACAGGGACTGGCTACACCTTC
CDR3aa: CASTPSRTGTGYTF

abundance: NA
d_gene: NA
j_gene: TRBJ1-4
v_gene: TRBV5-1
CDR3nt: TGCGCCAGCAGTAGCCCCTCCGGGACAACTAATGAAAAACTGTTTTTT
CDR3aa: CASSSPSGTTNEKLFF

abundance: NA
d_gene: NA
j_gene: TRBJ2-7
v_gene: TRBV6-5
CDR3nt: TGTGCCAGCATCCGTAGCCTCTACGAGCAGTACTTC
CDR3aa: CASIRSLYEQYF

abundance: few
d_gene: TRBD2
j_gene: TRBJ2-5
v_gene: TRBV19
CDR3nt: TGTGCCAGTAGTATAGCGGCGGGGGAAGAGACCCAGTACTTC
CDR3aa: CASSIAAGEETQYF

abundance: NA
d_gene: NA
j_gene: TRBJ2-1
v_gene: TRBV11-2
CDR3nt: TGTGCCAGCAGCTTAGATGTACAGTCTCCGTTCTTC
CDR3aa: CASSLDVQSPFF

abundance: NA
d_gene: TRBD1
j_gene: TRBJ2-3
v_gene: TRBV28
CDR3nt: TGTGCCAGCAGAACGACAGGGGTCGAAGGACTGCAGTATTTT
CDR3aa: CASRTTGVEGLQYF

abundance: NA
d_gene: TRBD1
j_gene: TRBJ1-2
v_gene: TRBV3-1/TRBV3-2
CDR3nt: TGTGCCAGCAGCCAAGGGGGACAGTCAAATGGCTACACCTTC
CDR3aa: CASSQGGQSNGYTF

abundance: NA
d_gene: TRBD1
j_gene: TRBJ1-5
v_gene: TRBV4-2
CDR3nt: TGTGCCAGCAGCCAAGGTGGACAGGGGACCGGACAGCCCCAGCATTTT
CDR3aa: CASSQGGQGTGQPQHF

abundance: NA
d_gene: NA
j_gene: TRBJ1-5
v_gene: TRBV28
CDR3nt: TGTGCCAGCAGAACCGACTATAAAGGGAATCAGCCCCAGCATTTT
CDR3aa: CASRTDYKGNQPQHF

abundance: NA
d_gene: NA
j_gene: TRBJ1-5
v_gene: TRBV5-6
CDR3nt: TGTGCCAGCAGCTCCACCTACAGCGGGCAGCCCCAGCATTTT
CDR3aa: CASSSTYSGQPQHF

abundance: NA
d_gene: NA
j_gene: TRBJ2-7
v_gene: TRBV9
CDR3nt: TGTGCCAGCAGCCCCGCCAGTGGTAGCGGACATTACGAGCAGTACTTC
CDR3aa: CASSPASGSGHYEQYF

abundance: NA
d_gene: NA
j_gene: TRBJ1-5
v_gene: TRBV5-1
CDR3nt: TGCGCCAGCAGCCCCGGACTGAATCAGCCCCAGCATTTT
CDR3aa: CASSPGLNQPQHF

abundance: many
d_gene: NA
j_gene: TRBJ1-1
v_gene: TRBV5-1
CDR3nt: TGCGCCAGCAGCTTGGAACTCAACACTGAAGCTTTCTTT
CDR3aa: CASSLELNTEAFF

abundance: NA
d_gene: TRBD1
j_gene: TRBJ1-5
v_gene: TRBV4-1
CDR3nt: TGCGCCAGCAGCCGTCAGGGGGAACAGCCCCAGCATTTT
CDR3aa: CASSRQGEQPQHF

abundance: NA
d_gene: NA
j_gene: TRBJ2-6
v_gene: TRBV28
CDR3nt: TGTGCCAGTAAAACTTTCGGCAACGTCCTGACTTTC
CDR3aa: CASKTFGNVLTF

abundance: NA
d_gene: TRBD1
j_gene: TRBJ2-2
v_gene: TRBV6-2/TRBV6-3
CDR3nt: TGTGCCAGCAGCCTCAATCCGACAGGGGGCCAGGGCACCGGGGAGCTGTTTTTT
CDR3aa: CASSLNPTGGQGTGELFF

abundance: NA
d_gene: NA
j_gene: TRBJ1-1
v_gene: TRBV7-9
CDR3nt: TGTGCCAGCAAAGGTGAGGTTGAAGCTTTCTTT
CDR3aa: CASKGEVEAFF

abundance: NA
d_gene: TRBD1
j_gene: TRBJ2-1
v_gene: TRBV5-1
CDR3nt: TGCGCCAGCAGCCGGGGACAGGGGGCAGAAGAGCAGTTCTTC
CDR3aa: CASSRGQGAEEQFF

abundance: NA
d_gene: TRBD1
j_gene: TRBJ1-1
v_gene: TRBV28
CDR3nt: TGTGCCAGCAGTCGGGACAGGGGCACTGAAGCTTTCTTT
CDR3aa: CASSRDRGTEAFF

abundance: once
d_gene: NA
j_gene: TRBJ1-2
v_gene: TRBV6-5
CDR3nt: TGTGCCAGCACCCTACTACAGGGTAACTATGGCTACACCTTC
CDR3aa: CASTLLQGNYGYTF

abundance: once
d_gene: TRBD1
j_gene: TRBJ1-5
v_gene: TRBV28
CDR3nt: TGTGCCAGCAGTTTAGGGACAGGGACTCAGCCCCAGCATTTT
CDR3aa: CASSLGTGTQPQHF

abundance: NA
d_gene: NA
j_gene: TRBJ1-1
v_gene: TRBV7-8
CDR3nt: TGTGCCAGCAGCTTATACCCCGGGACACGGACTGAAGCTTTCTTT
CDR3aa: CASSLYPGTRTEAFF

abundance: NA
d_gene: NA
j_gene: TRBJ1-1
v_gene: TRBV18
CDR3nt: TGTGCCAGCTCGCCCGGACAGAACACTGAAGCTTTCTTT
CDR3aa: CASSPGQNTEAFF

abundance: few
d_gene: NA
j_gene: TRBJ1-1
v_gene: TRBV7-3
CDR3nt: TGTGCCAGCAGCCGCGAGCGGGGCACTGAAGCTTTCTTT
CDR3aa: CASSRERGTEAFF

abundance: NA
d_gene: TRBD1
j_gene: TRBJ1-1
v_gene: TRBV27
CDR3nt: TGTGCCAGCATTGGGACAGGGAAAGCTTTCTTT
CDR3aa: CASIGTGKAFF

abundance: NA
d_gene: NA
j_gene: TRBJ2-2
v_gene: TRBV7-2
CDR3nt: TGTGCCAGCAGCTTCTCTGGGAGGAACACCGGGGAGCTGTTTTTT
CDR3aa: CASSFSGRNTGELFF